These 28 T cell receptor beta chains came from one sample sequenced in a study of identical twins. MiXCR was run by TCRdb on the 5' RACE reads, yielding one entry per CDR3 protein. The sample holds about 720,000 distinct CDR3 sequences, less than 10% seen once. The same sample was also studied in work on yellow fever vaccine responses in identical twins.

Source material: PBMCs. These receptors all come from a woman under 30 in good health.

The table lists this clonotype with many counts. This chain links TRBV20-1 with TRBJ2-7; D uncertain. Between the trimmed V and J ends, which lost 1 base and 0 bases, there was a span of 7 bases. Germline V gives CDR1 DFQATT, CDR2 SNEGSKA (reference sequence). The CDR3 runs 13 residues. The CDR3 DNA is TGCAGTGCTAGAGGCCAGAGCTCCTACGAGCAGTACTTC. This encodes CSARGQSSYEQYF.

This clonotype has more than one count but fewer than ten. The V gene is TRBV7-9, the J gene TRBJ2-1; 7 bases are a match to TRBD2. This CDR3 comprises 17 residues. Germline trimming cut 2 bases from V and 0 bases from J; bases unmatched to any gene: 7. Germline V gene lookup returns CDR1 SEHNR and CDR2 FQNEAQ (reference sequence). The CDR3 sequence: CASSLSTGLGSYNEQFF. The CDR3 nucleotides are TGTGCCAGCAGCTTATCTACCGGACTAGGCTCCTACAATGAGCAGTTCTTC. Using reference TRBV7-9 and TRBJ2-1 for the parts outside the CDR3, the full variable domain is DTGVSQNPRHKITKRGQNVTFRCDPISEHNRLYWYRQTLGQGPEFLTYFQNEAQLEKSRLLSDRFSAERPKGSFSTLEIQRTEQGDSAMYLCASSLSTGLGSYNEQFFGPGTRLTVL.

CDR3: CASQSSSYNEQFF. CDR3 nucleotide sequence: TGTGCCAGCCAGAGTAGTAGCTACAATGAGCAGTTCTTC. The chain combines TRBV9 with TRBJ2-1, with no clear D. The V end lost 7 bases, the J end lost 3 bases, and 11 bases lay between the germline ends. CDR1 SGDLS and CDR2 YYNGEE come from the germline V gene. This CDR3 is 13 amino acids long.

This clonotype was observed a few times. The rearrangement joins TRBV4-3 to TRBJ2-1; 8 positions match TRBD2. The CDR3 is 15 amino acids. Germline assignment: CDR1 LGHNA and CDR2 YSLEER. J was trimmed by 4 bases and V by 1 base; bases with no gene match: 3. The CDR3 here is CASSQASGRYNEQFF. The CDR3 DNA follows: TGCGCCAGCAGCCAAGCCAGCGGGAGATACAATGAGCAGTTCTTC.

This clonotype was picked up a small number of times. V gene TRBV9 combines with J gene TRBJ2-3; the match to TRBD2 covers 9 bases. V gave up 2 bases and J gave up 2 bases; unmatched junction bases: 6. This CDR3 contains 16 residues. Germline V gives CDR1 SGDLS, CDR2 YYNGEE. This CDR3 is CASSVTSGRNTDTQYF. In DNA, the CDR3 is TGTGCCAGCAGCGTCACTAGCGGGCGTAACACAGATACGCAGTATTTT.

This clonotype was picked up many times. The chain's CDR3 is CASRTTSSEQYF. Here the CDR3 DNA reads TGTGCCAGCAGAACGACTAGTTCCGAGCAGTACTTC. This chain joins TRBV28 and TRBJ2-7, with D possibly matching TRBD2 (6 bases). Germline CDR1 and CDR2: MDHEN and SYDVKM. Trimming took 6 bases from V and 6 from J, leaving 12 bases between them. This CDR3 comprises 12 residues.

This clonotype was seen at least ten times. The chain carries TRBV6-5 and TRBJ1-2; weak D call: TRBD1 (6 bases). Trimming took 0 bases from V and 4 from J, leaving 12 bases between them. Germline V gene lookup returns CDR1 MNHEY and CDR2 SVGAGI. This CDR3 region has 15 residues. The CDR3 bases are TGTGCCAGCAGTTACTCGGTGGAGGACAGCTATGGCTACACCTTC. Amino acids: CASSYSVEDSYGYTF.

CDR3 nucleotides: TGTGCCAGCAGTACCTTAGAGGATGAGCAGTTCTTC. Protein sequence: CASSTLEDEQFF. V usage is TRBV5-4 and J usage is TRBJ2-1; D remains ambiguous. This CDR3 has 12 amino acids. From germline, CDR1 is SGHNT and CDR2 YYREEE (reference sequence). V shed 5 bases and J shed 8 bases, with 11 bases lying between them.

This clonotype was seen just once. A much larger clonotype is one base distant, so this may be a read error. V and J are TRBV10-2 and TRBJ1-1; D gene unclear. Deletions cut 4 bases from V and 6 bases from J, with 6 bases between. CDR3 length: 11 residues. In germline, CDR1 is WSHSY, CDR2 SAAADI. The CDR3 reads CASSVASEAFF. CDR3 coding DNA: TGCGCCAGCAGTGTGGCCTCTGAAGCTTTCTTT.

As concerns this clonotype: This sequence may be a read error, since a much larger clone differs from it by one base. The chain combines TRBV9 with TRBJ2-4, with D maybe TRBD1 (6 bases). CDR3 length equals 15 residues. The germline V gene encodes CDR1 SGDLS and CDR2 YYNGEE. The CDR3 spells CARSAGQGLKNIQYF. The CDR3 coding sequence is TGTGCCCGCAGCGCGGGTCAGGGGCTTAAAAACATTCAGTACTTC.

In its sample, this clonotype was seen many times. The CDR3: CASSLGLAGGRNTGELFF. CDR3 in DNA: TGTGCCAGCAGCCTAGGACTAGCGGGGGGCCGGAACACCGGGGAGCTGTTTTTT. The chain carries TRBV11-2 and TRBJ2-2; TRBD2 agrees at 14 bases. Germline CDR1 reads SGHAT; CDR2 reads FQNNGV. J gave up 1 base and V 5 bases, and 6 bases lay outside the gene matches. This CDR3 is built from 18 residues.

This clonotype was detected a few times. V gene TRBV20-1 combines with J gene TRBJ1-2; D perhaps matches TRBD1 (5 bases). This CDR3 has 13 amino acids. CDR1 is DFQATT, CDR2 SNEGSKA, per germline (reference sequence). Trimming removed 4 bases from V and 5 bases from J, with 14 bases in between. This CDR3 is CSAISQGLYGYTF. The CDR3 DNA follows: TGCAGTGCTATCAGTCAGGGTCTATATGGCTACACCTTC.

The table lists this clonotype with a few counts. V and J are TRBV28 and TRBJ2-1, with D unclear. The V end lost 8 bases, the J end lost 6 bases, and 17 bases lay between the germline ends. Germline-derived CDR1 and CDR2 are MDHEN and SYDVKM. This CDR3 has 14 amino acids. CDR3 in DNA: TGTGCCAGCCGAATAGGACCCACACCCAATGAGCAGTTCTTC. Its translation: CASRIGPTPNEQFF.

This clonotype came up a few times. This chain uses TRBV27 with TRBJ1-5; D is unclear. Germline V CDR1 and CDR2: MNHEY, SMNVEV (reference sequence). This CDR3 contains 13 residues. The V end lost 2 bases, the J end lost 3 bases, and 5 bases lay between the germline ends. The CDR3 nucleotides read TGTGCCAGCAGTTTACTAGCCAATCAGCCCCAGCATTTT. Translating gives CASSLLANQPQHF.

The chain joins TRBV20-1 to TRBJ2-5; D assignment may be TRBD1 or TRBD2 (6 bases each). Trimming shortened V by 4 bases and J by 5 bases, and 11 bases separated the two germline ends. The CDR3 is 12 residues long. In germline, CDR1 is DFQATT, CDR2 SNEGSKA (reference sequence). The CDR3 is CSATRGEETQYF. DNA for the CDR3: TGCAGTGCTACTAGGGGGGAGGAGACCCAGTACTTC.

The chain carries TRBV6-2 or TRBV6-3 and TRBJ2-3; no clear D gene. The CDR3 spans 14 residues. The germline V gene has CDR1 MNHEY and CDR2 SVGEGT. The V end lost 4 bases, the J end lost 6 bases, and 14 bases lay between the germline ends. The CDR3: CASSWISLGDTQYF. The CDR3 nucleotides read TGTGCCAGCAGTTGGATAAGCCTCGGGGATACGCAGTATTTT.

This clonotype was counted many times. The junction does not match germline at one end; this may be a read error. The chain has TRBV7-8 and TRBJ2-5; 8 nucleotides match TRBD1. This CDR3 region has 14 residues. Germline V gene lookup returns CDR1 SGHVS and CDR2 FQNEAQ. CDR3 amino acids: CASSPDRDQETQYF. CDR3 coding DNA: TGTGCCAGCAGCCCGGACAGGGACCAGGAGACCCAGTACTTC.

This clonotype showed up just a few times. This sequence joins TRBV29-1 and TRBJ2-5, with 7 bases aligning to TRBD1. J was trimmed by 3 bases and V by 7 bases; bases with no gene match: 5. CDR1 SQVTM and CDR2 ANQGSEA come from the germline V gene. This CDR3 is built from 12 residues. DNA for the CDR3: TGCAGCGGCCTAACAGGGGAAGAGACCCAGTACTTC. Encoded protein: CSGLTGEETQYF.

This clonotype has just one count. A much larger clone lies a single base off, so this may be a read error. The rearrangement joins TRBV5-1 to TRBJ2-1; D may match TRBD1 or TRBD2 (5 bases each). CDR3 length: 14 amino acids. Germline CDR1 and CDR2: SGHRS and YFSETQ. CDR3: CACSLEGGGDEQFF. The CDR3 DNA reads TGCGCCTGCAGCTTGGAAGGTGGGGGAGACGAGCAGTTCTTC.

This clonotype occurred many times. The V and J genes are TRBV28 and TRBJ2-4; TRBD2 might be the D (7 bases). Germline assignment: CDR1 MDHEN and CDR2 SYDVKM. The CDR3 contains 16 residues. V shed 7 bases and J shed 5 bases, with 21 bases lying between them. This CDR3 is CASTHLGGGDENIQYF. The CDR3 DNA reads TGTGCCAGCACCCACTTAGGAGGGGGGGATGAAAACATTCAGTACTTC.

This clonotype turned up a few times. This chain links TRBV3-1 with TRBJ1-1; D is perhaps TRBD1 (5 bases). Germline V CDR1 and CDR2: LGHDT, YNNKEL (reference sequence). V lost 5 bases to trimming and J lost 6 bases, with 13 bases between them. The CDR3 has 13 residues. CDR3 nucleotides: TGTGCCAGCAGCAACATCCCGGGGGCTGAAGCTTTCTTT. This encodes CASSNIPGAEAFF. Filled out from reference TRBV3-1 and TRBJ1-1, the complete variable domain reads DTAVSQTPKYLVTQMGNDKSIKCEQNLGHDTMYWYKQDSKKFLKIMFSYNNKELIINETVPNRFSPKSPDKAHLNLHINSLELGDSAVYFCASSNIPGAEAFFGQGTRLTVV.

The V call is TRBV4-2, the J call TRBJ2-3; perhaps D is TRBD1 or TRBD2 (5 bases each). CDR1 and CDR2 (germline): LGHNA, YNFKEQ. V lost 0 bases and J lost 11, with 12 bases in between. The CDR3 is made up of 13 amino acids. CDR3 region: CASSQDFGGRQYF. The DNA of the CDR3 is TGTGCCAGCAGCCAAGATTTTGGGGGTAGGCAGTATTTT.

This clonotype was observed a few times. The CDR3, as DNA: TGCAGCGTTGAAGGAGGGGGCGGGACAGGCCTCGAGCAGTACTTC. Protein: CSVEGGGGTGLEQYF. The rearrangement uses TRBV29-1 and TRBJ2-7; 8 bases line up with TRBD1. V lost 1 base, J lost 6 bases, and 11 bases stayed unmatched. CDR1 is SQVTM and CDR2 is ANQGSEA in the germline V gene. The CDR3 loop spans 15 amino acids.

The J gene is TRBJ2-7, the V gene TRBV27; TRBD2 matches 8 bases. The CDR3 is made up of 15 amino acids. CDR1 and CDR2 (germline): MNHEY, SMNVEV (reference sequence). With 6 bases clipped from V and 0 bases from J, the junction kept 7 bases outside the gene matches. The CDR3 nucleotides read TGTGCCAGCAGAAAAGCGGGAGTGGGCTCCTACGAGCAGTACTTC. Translation: CASRKAGVGSYEQYF.

V usage is TRBV20-1 and J usage is TRBJ2-3; 13 nucleotides agree with TRBD2. The germline V gene encodes CDR1 DFQATT and CDR2 SNEGSKA (reference sequence). This CDR3 has 14 amino acids. J was trimmed by 3 bases and V by 6 bases; bases with no gene match: 3. The CDR3 region has the DNA TGCAGTGCAATGACTAGCGGGAGGACAGATACGCAGTATTTT. This translates into CSAMTSGRTDTQYF.

The V gene is TRBV28, the J gene TRBJ2-7; TRBD1 might be the D (5 bases). The CDR3 contains 15 residues. Deletions cut 5 bases from V and 4 bases from J, with 18 bases between. Germline V CDR1 and CDR2: MDHEN, SYDVKM. CDR3 nucleotides: TGTGCCAGCAGTCCGTCGACAGTTCCCATATACGAGCAGTACTTC. Translating it yields CASSPSTVPIYEQYF.

This clonotype showed up many times. This sequence joins TRBV20-1 and TRBJ2-7, with 8 bases lining up with TRBD2. Trimming took 3 bases from V and 3 from J; bases not matched to a gene: 10. The CDR3 runs 15 residues. The germline V gene encodes CDR1 DFQATT and CDR2 SNEGSKA (reference sequence). CDR3 sequence (DNA): TGCAGTGCTAGCCGGGGGGGGGTAACAGGCTACGAGCAGTACTTC. This sequence encodes CSASRGGVTGYEQYF.

This clonotype was detected ten times or more. This chain uses TRBV12-3 or TRBV12-4 with TRBJ2-3; 8 positions match TRBD1. The CDR3 is 16 residues long. After removal of 2 bases from V and 4 bases from J, the junction contained 8 bases not matched to a gene. CDR3 in DNA: TGTGCCAGCAGTTTATCCGCAGGGGGCTTGGCAGATACGCAGTATTTT. Amino acid sequence: CASSLSAGGLADTQYF.